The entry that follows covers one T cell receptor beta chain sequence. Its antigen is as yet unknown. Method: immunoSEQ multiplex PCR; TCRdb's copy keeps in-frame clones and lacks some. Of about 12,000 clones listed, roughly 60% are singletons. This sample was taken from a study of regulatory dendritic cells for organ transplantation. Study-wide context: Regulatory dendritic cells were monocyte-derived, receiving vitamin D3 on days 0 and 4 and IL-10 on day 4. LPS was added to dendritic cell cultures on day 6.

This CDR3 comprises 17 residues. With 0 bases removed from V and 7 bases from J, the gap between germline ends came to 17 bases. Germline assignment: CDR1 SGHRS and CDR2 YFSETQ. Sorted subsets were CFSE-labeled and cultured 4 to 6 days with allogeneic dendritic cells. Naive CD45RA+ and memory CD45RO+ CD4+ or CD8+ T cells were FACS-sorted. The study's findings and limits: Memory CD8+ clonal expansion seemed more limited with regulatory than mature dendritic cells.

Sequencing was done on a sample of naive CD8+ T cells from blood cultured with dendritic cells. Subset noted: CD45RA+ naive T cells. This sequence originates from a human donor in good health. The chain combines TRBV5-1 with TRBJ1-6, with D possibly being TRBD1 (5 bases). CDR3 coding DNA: TGCGCCAGCAGCTTGGGTGGGAGGGAACAGGAAAATTCACCCCTCCACTTT. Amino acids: CASSLGGREQENSPLHF.